This T cell receptor (beta chain) was observed in a study of blood T cell repertoires in COVID-19. Study background: Sites in the United States, Italy and Spain provided acute and convalescent COVID-19 samples. In each case, the material was cDNA or gDNA derived from T cells, B-cell-depleted T cells, or PBMCs.

Assay: immunoSEQ multiplex PCR; the TCRdb copy retains only in-frame clones and omits some. The sample has fewer than 200,000 clones; roughly 87% are singletons. The clonotype was recovered from a woman in her 50s with acute or convalescent COVID-19. Material for sequencing was peripheral blood.

The DNA for the CDR3 is TGTGCCAGCAGTTTAAGGGGCCCGGACAGGGCGTATGGCTACACCTTC. Translated: CASSLRGPDRAYGYTF. This chain links TRBV27 with TRBJ1-2; 8 nucleotides agree with TRBD1. Germline V gene sequence: CDR1 MNHEY, CDR2 SMNVEV (reference sequence). The junction had 10 bases not matched to a gene; V was cut back by 2 bases and J by 5 bases. The CDR3 has 16 amino acids.